The entry below describes one T cell receptor (beta chain). The antigen remains undetermined. This CDR3 comprises 14 residues. Trimming removed 4 bases from V and 1 base from J, with 11 bases in between. Germline CDR1 MNHEY, CDR2 SMNVEV (reference sequence). This record comes from a study of cytomegalovirus exposure and HLA in healthy donors. Regarding the study as a whole: Analyses of presence/absence relied on an assumption of roughly uniform sequencing depth across donors.

The PCR contained 60 Vbeta and 13 Jbeta primers. Generated by immunoSEQ multiplex PCR, the TCRdb table keeps only in-frame clones and is missing some. The sample lists 250,000 to 350,000 clones; roughly 89% were seen once. The chain links TRBV27 to TRBJ2-7, with a tentative D call TRBD2 (6 bases). Material: PBMCs. The source is a man aged 35 to 55 in good health and CMV-seropositive. CDR3 region: CASSSPGLSYEQYF. For the CDR3, the DNA is TGTGCCAGCAGTTCGCCGGGACTTTCCTACGAGCAGTACTTC.